These 5 T cell receptor beta chains originate from one sample sequenced in a study of vaccination effects on CD4 cells after COVID-19. Pools of viral peptides were used by the ViraFEST assay to expand antigen-specific CD4+ T cells ahead of sequencing. Researchers isolated CD4+ T cells once roughly nine days of culture had elapsed. PCR-confirmed SARS-CoV-2 infection occurred in the person between March and December 2020. Either the mRNA-1273 or the BNT162b2 vaccine was given to participants as two doses. Libraries were prepared by immunoSEQ multiplex PCR; TCRdb keeps only in-frame clonotypes and omits some of them. The profile shows some 17,000 clones, 76% of them singletons. No antigen has been assigned to these receptors. Here the sequenced sample was CD4+ T cells from PBMCs cultured with SARS-CoV-2 spike peptides, taken after COVID-19 vaccination. The receptors derive from a human donor who had a prior SARS-CoV-2 infection.

The chain employs TRBV15 and TRBJ1-2; D may be TRBD1 (5 bases). CDR1 and CDR2 (germline): LNHNV, YYDKDF (reference sequence). Trimming stripped 1 base from V and 8 bases from J, with 20 bases between. The CDR3 sequence is 16 residues long. The CDR3 DNA sequence: TGTGCCACCAGCAGAGTTGGGGCCTTTTATCTTGGGGGCTACACCTTC. Protein product: CATSRVGAFYLGGYTF.

V gene TRBV7-9 combines with J gene TRBJ2-7, with D perhaps matching TRBD1 or TRBD2 (6 bases each). The germline V and J ends were trimmed by 5 bases and 4 bases, with 12 bases remaining between them. The CDR3 totals 13 residues. Germline CDR1 and CDR2: SEHNR and FQNEAQ (reference sequence). CDR3 DNA: TGTGCCAGCAGCCCACCGGGGGCATACGAGCAGTACTTC. Translated: CASSPPGAYEQYF.

The chain uses TRBV6-6 and TRBJ2-1, with 12 bases fitting TRBD2. Germline CDR1 is MNHNY and CDR2 is SVGAGI (reference sequence). V lost 4 bases, J lost 8 bases, and 6 bases stayed unmatched. The CDR3 extends over 15 amino acids. Here the CDR3 DNA reads TGTGCCAGCAGTTTCCTAGCGGGAGGGGGCGATGAGCAGTTCTTC. Its translation: CASSFLAGGGDEQFF.

This clone was picked up one time. V is TRBV18 and J is TRBJ1-2; D is perhaps TRBD1 (5 bases). Trimming left V 2 bases short and J 3 bases short, with 16 bases between. The CDR3 has 16 residues. CDR1 and CDR2 from the germline V gene are KGHSH and LQKENI. CDR3: CASSPMGGNFYYGYTF. For the CDR3, the DNA is TGTGCCAGCTCACCAATGGGGGGTAATTTCTACTATGGCTACACCTTC.

The chain joins TRBV6-2 or TRBV6-3 to TRBJ2-3; TRBD2 is a possible D gene (5 bases). CDR3 length: 14 amino acids. Germline CDR1 MNHEY, CDR2 SVGEGT. Between the trimmed V and J ends, which lost 5 bases and 9 bases, there was a span of 18 bases. CDR3 loop: CASSDAGRSGTQYF. The CDR3 region has the DNA TGTGCCAGCAGTGACGCCGGTCGTTCGGGGACGCAGTATTTT.